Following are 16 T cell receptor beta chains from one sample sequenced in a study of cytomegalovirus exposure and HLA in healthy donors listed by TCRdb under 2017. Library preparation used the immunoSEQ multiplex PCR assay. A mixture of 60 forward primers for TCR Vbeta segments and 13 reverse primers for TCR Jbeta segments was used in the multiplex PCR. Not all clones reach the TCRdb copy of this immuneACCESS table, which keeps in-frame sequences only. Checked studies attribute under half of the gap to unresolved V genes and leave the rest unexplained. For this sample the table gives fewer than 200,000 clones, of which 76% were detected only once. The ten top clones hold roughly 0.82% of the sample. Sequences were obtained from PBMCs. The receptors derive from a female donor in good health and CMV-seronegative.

This CDR3 reads CASSFIYSGANVLTF. Here the CDR3 DNA reads TGTGCCAGCAGCTTTATCTACTCTGGGGCCAACGTCCTGACTTTC. The V and J genes are TRBV5-8 and TRBJ2-6; D remains ambiguous. With 2 bases removed from V and 0 bases from J, the gap between germline ends came to 6 bases. Germline CDR1 reads SGHTS; CDR2 reads YDEGEE. This CDR3 has 15 residues.

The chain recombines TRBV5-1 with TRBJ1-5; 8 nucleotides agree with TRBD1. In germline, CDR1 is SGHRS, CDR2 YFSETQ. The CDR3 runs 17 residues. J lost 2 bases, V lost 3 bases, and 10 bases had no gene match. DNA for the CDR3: TGCGCCAGCAGCTGCTGGACAGGGAGGTCAGGCAATCAGCCCCAGCATTTT. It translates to CASSCWTGRSGNQPQHF.

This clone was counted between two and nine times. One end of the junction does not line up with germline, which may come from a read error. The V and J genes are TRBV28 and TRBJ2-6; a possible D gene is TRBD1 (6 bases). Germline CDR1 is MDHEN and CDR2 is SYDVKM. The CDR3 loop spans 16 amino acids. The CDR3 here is CASGSGTQSGANGLTF. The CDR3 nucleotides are TGTGCCAGCGGTTCCGGGACACAGTCTGGGGCCAACGGCCTGACTTTC.

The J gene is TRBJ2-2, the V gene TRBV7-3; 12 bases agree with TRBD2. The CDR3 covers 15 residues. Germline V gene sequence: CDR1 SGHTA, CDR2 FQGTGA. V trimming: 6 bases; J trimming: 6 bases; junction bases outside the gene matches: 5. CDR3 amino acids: CASSPGLAGSGELFF. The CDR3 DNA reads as TGTGCCAGCAGTCCGGGACTAGCGGGTTCCGGGGAGCTGTTTTTT.

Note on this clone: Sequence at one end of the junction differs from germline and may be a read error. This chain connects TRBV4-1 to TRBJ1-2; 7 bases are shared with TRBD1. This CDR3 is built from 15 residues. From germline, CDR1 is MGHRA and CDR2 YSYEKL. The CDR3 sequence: CANSQGRQGTYGYTF. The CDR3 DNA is TGCGCCAACAGCCAAGGTAGACAGGGCACCTATGGCTACACCTTC.

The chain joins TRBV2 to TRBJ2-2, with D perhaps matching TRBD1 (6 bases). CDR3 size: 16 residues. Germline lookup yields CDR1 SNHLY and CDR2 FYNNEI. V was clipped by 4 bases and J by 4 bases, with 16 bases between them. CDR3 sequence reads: CASSGQRGWGTGELFF. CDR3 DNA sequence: TGTGCCAGCAGTGGGCAAAGGGGGTGGGGCACCGGGGAGCTGTTTTTT.

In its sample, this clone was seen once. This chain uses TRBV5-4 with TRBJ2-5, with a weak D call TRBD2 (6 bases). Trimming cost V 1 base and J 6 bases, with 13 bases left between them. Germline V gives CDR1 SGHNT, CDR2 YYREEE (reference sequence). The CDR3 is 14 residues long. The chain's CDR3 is CASSLTYGGQTQYF. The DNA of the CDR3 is TGTGCCAGCAGCTTGACTTACGGGGGACAGACCCAGTACTTC.

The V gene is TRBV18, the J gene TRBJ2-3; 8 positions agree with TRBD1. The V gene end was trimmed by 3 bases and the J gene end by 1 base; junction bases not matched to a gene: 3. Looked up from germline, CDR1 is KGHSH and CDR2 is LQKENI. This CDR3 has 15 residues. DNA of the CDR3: TGTGCCAGCTCACCGACAGGGGAAGGCACAGATACGCAGTATTTT. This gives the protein CASSPTGEGTDTQYF.

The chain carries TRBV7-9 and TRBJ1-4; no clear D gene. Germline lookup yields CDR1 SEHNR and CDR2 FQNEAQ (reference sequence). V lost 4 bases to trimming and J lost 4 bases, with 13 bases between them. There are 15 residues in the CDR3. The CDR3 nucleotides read TGTGCCAGCAGCTATGGAGTGGCGGATAATGAAAAACTGTTTTTT. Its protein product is CASSYGVADNEKLFF.

The CDR3 DNA follows: TGCGCCAGCAGCCTTGGACAGGGCGGCAATTCACCCCTCCACTTT. Translating it yields CASSLGQGGNSPLHF. The V call is TRBV5-1, the J call TRBJ1-6; 8 bases align to TRBD1. V shed 4 bases and J 7 bases; nucleotides not matched to a gene: 7. Germline V gene sequence: CDR1 SGHRS, CDR2 YFSETQ. The CDR3 has 15 amino acids.

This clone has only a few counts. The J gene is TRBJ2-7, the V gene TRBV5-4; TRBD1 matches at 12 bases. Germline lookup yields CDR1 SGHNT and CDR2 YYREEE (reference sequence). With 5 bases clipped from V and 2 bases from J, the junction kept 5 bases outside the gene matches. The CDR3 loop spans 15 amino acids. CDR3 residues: CASREGDRGPYEQYF. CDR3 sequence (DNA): TGTGCCAGCAGGGAGGGGGACAGGGGGCCCTACGAGCAGTACTTC.

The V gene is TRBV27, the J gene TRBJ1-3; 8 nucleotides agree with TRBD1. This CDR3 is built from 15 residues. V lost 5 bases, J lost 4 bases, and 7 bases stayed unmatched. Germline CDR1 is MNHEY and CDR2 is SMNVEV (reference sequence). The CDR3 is CASSPWTGTGNTIYF. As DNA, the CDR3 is TGTGCCAGCAGTCCCTGGACAGGGACCGGAAACACCATATATTTT.

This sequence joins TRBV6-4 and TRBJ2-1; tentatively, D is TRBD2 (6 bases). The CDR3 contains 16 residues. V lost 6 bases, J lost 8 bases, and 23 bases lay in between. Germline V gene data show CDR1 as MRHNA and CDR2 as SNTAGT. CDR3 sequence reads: CASRETKTSPFHEQFF. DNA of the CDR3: TGTGCCAGCAGAGAAACAAAGACTAGTCCCTTCCATGAGCAGTTCTTC.

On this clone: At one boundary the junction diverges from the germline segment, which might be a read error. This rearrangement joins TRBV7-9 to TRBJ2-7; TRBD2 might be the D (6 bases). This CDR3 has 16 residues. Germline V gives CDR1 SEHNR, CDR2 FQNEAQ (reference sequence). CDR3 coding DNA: TGTTCCAGCAGCTTAGGAGGGTCGTCTAGGGTATACGAGCAGTACTTC. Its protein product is CSSSLGGSSRVYEQYF.

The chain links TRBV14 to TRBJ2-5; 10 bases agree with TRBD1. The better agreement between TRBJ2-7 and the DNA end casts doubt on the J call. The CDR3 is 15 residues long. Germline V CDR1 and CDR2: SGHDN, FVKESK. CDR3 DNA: TGTGCCAGCAGCCAGGGGACAGGGGAATTCTACGAGCAGTACTTC. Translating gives CASSQGTGEFYEQYF.

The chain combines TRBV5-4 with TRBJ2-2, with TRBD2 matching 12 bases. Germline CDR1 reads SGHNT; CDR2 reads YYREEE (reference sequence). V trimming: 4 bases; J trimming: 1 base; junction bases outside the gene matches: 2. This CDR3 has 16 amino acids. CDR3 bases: TGTGCCAGCAGCCCTAGCGGGGGGGTGAACACCGGGGAGCTGTTTTTT. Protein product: CASSPSGGVNTGELFF.